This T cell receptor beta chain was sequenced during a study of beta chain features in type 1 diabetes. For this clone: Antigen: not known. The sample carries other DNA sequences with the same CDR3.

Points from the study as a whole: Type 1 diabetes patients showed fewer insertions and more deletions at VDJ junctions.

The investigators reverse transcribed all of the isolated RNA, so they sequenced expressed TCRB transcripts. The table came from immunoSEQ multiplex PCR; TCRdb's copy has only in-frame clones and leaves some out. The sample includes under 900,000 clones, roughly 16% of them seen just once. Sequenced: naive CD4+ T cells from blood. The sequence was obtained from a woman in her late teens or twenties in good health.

The CDR3 DNA sequence: TGCGCCAGCAGCTCCAGCACAGATACGCAGTATTTT. This sequence encodes CASSSSTDTQYF. The chain links TRBV5-1 to TRBJ2-3, with D hard to call. Germline V CDR1 and CDR2: SGHRS, YFSETQ. This CDR3 region has 12 residues. V shed 3 bases and J shed 0 bases, with 2 bases lying between them.